In its sample, the clone carrying this T cell receptor (beta chain) was seen a few times. The CDR3 is made up of 11 amino acids. CDR1 is SQVTM, CDR2 ANQGSEA, per germline. Trimming left V 4 bases short and J 3 bases short, with 6 bases between. This entry is derived from a study of CD8 T cells in Susac syndrome. Reverse transcription of about 0.5 to 1 ug RNA was carried out with random hexamers. MiXCR was run by TCRdb on the immunoSEQ multiplex PCR reads, yielding one entry per CDR3 protein. The data hold some 150,000 distinct CDR3 sequences, with approximately 94% observed a single time. The chain joins TRBV29-1 to TRBJ1-1, with no clear D. The sequence came from a human donor with multiple sclerosis. The sequenced material came from CD8+ T cells from PBMCs. The CDR3 DNA is TGCAGCGTTGTGGAGGACACTGAAGCTTTCTTT. This codes for CSVVEDTEAFF.